Following are 25 T cell receptor beta chains from one sample sequenced in a study of identical twins. One entry per CDR3 protein, called by TCRdb with MiXCR from the 5' RACE reads. Altogether around 550,000 distinct CDR3 sequences are present, approximately 14% being singletons, with the ten largest covering around 0.48%. In addition, the sample was reused for a study of yellow fever vaccine responses in identical twins.

Sequencing used CD4+ T cells sorted from blood. The receptors derive from a young woman in good health.

The V call is TRBV5-1, the J call TRBJ2-7; 8 positions match TRBD1. In germline, CDR1 is SGHRS, CDR2 YFSETQ. CDR3 length: 15 residues. V shed 4 bases, J shed 2 bases, and the junction held 8 bases outside the gene matches. For the CDR3, the DNA is TGCGCCAGCAGCCCAGGACAGGGAATTCCCTACGAGCAGTACTTC. Amino acids: CASSPGQGIPYEQYF.

This clonotype came up a few times. This sequence joins TRBV20-1 and TRBJ1-6; D ambiguous. V lost 1 base and J 6 bases, leaving 13 bases between the germline ends. The CDR3 consists of 15 residues. Per the germline V gene, CDR1 is DFQATT and CDR2 is SNEGSKA (reference sequence). The DNA for the CDR3 is TGCAGTGCTAGAGGCACGACCGGCCCTAATTCACCCCTCCACTTT. As protein: CSARGTTGPNSPLHF.

The chain couples TRBV29-1 to TRBJ2-4, with D unresolved. The V gene's germline CDR1 is SQVTM and CDR2 ANQGSEA. CDR3 length: 13 residues. V dropped 3 bases and J dropped 1 base, with 7 bases sitting between them. The CDR3 sequence is CSVELAAKNIQYF. The CDR3 coding sequence is TGCAGCGTTGAGCTGGCGGCCAAAAACATTCAGTACTTC. Using reference TRBV29-1 and TRBJ2-4 for the parts outside the CDR3, the full variable domain is SAVISQKPSRDICQRGTSLTIQCQVDSQVTMMFWYRQQPGQSLTLIATANQGSEATYESGFVIDKFPISRPNLTFSTLTVSNMSPEDSSIYLCSVELAAKNIQYFGAGTRLSVL.

There are many counts of this clonotype. The chain is built from TRBV5-1 and TRBJ2-3, with a weak D call TRBD2 (5 bases). The CDR3 spans 14 residues. CDR1 SGHRS and CDR2 YFSETQ come from the germline V gene. V was shortened by 0 bases and J by 5 bases, with 10 bases between the two germline ends. The CDR3 reads CASSLGLSVDTQYF. In DNA, the CDR3 is TGCGCCAGCAGCTTGGGTCTTAGCGTAGATACGCAGTATTTT.

This clonotype has a handful of counts. V and J are TRBV11-1 and TRBJ2-7; D uncertain. The CDR3 covers 13 residues. V shed 2 bases and J shed 5 bases, with 10 bases lying between them. Germline assignment: CDR1 SGHAT and CDR2 FQDESV (reference sequence). The chain's CDR3 is CASSLSDGDEQYF. In DNA, the CDR3 is TGTGCCAGCAGCTTATCCGATGGGGACGAGCAGTACTTC.

This clonotype was seen ten or more times. The J gene is TRBJ2-7, the V gene TRBV6-2 or TRBV6-3, with D possibly being TRBD2 (5 bases). Germline V gene data show CDR1 as MNHEY and CDR2 as SVGEGT. This CDR3 is built from 13 residues. Deletions cut 2 bases from V and 4 bases from J, with 9 bases between. The CDR3 DNA sequence: TGTGCCAGCAGTTACAGTCGGGGATACGAGCAGTACGTC. It codes for CASSYSRGYEQYV.

This clonotype was detected a few times. The chain links TRBV14 to TRBJ2-7; no clear D. Germline lookup yields CDR1 SGHDN and CDR2 FVKESK. The CDR3 has 15 amino acids. V lost 1 base to trimming and J lost 6 bases, with 16 bases between them. The CDR3 DNA sequence: TGTGCCAGCAGCCAAGGTTATGGGCAGCCGGCCGAGCAGTACTTC. Its translation: CASSQGYGQPAEQYF.

This clonotype was seen a few times. The J gene is TRBJ1-2, the V gene TRBV12-3 or TRBV12-4; 7 bases are shared with TRBD1. The trim removed 6 bases at V and 6 bases at J, leaving 7 bases unmatched. This CDR3 has 13 residues. The CDR3 region is CASRTGTANGYTF. The CDR3 nucleotides read TGTGCCAGCAGGACCGGGACAGCTAATGGCTACACCTTC.

This clonotype was observed a few times. The genes are TRBV18 and TRBJ2-5, with 7 bases fitting TRBD1. V was pared by 1 base and J by 2 bases, with 1 base of the junction left unmatched. The germline CDR1 and CDR2 sequences are KGHSH and LQKENI. The CDR3 runs 14 residues. The CDR3 protein is CASSPQGAQETQYF. DNA of the CDR3: TGTGCCAGCTCACCACAGGGGGCGCAAGAGACCCAGTACTTC.

In this sample, this clonotype turned up a few times. DNA of the CDR3: TGTGCCAGCAGTTCCCGGACAGGCATCGGGGAGCTGTTTTTT. Residues: CASSSRTGIGELFF. The chain uses TRBV12-3 or TRBV12-4 and TRBJ2-2; 7 bases match TRBD1. The CDR3 has 14 amino acids. V lost 4 bases to trimming and J lost 7 bases; unmatched junction nucleotides: 6.

The CDR3 sequence: CASSLAAEQPQHF. CDR3 DNA sequence: TGTGCCAGCAGCTTGGCCGCGGAACAGCCCCAGCATTTT. V is TRBV5-6 and J is TRBJ1-5, with D unresolved. V was trimmed by 0 bases and J by 7 bases, leaving 8 bases between them. The CDR3 has 13 amino acids. Germline V gene data show CDR1 as SGHDT and CDR2 as YYEEEE.

This clonotype turned up a few times. The rearrangement links TRBV5-1 to TRBJ2-1; D gene unclear. The CDR3 contains 13 residues. Germline CDR1 reads SGHRS; CDR2 reads YFSETQ. Deletions cut 0 bases from V and 9 bases from J, with 10 bases between. CDR3 nucleotide sequence: TGCGCCAGCAGCTTGGCATTTTCAACTGAGCAGTTCTTC. Its translation: CASSLAFSTEQFF.

This clonotype has a handful of counts. The V gene is TRBV7-3, the J gene TRBJ2-1; 9 bases match TRBD2. With 2 bases clipped from V and 0 bases from J, the junction kept 11 bases outside the gene matches. Germline V lookup: CDR1 SGHTA, CDR2 FQGTGA. This CDR3 spans 19 amino acids. CDR3 DNA: TGTGCCAGCAGCTTAGGCCCAAGGACTAGCGTAAGCTCCTACAATGAGCAGTTCTTC. This gives the protein CASSLGPRTSVSSYNEQFF.

The CDR3 nucleotides read TGTGCCAGCAGTTACTGGGTTGGGACAGGGGCGAACTATGGCTACACCTTC. This translates into CASSYWVGTGANYGYTF. The chain uses TRBV6-5 and TRBJ1-2; 10 nucleotides agree with TRBD1. CDR3 length equals 17 residues. Germline V gene lookup returns CDR1 MNHEY and CDR2 SVGAGI. V shed 1 base, J shed 2 bases, and the junction held 7 bases outside the gene matches.

The sample holds a few counts of this clonotype. The chain is built from TRBV24-1 and TRBJ2-3, with D possibly TRBD1 on 6 matching bases. V was shortened by 4 bases and J by 2 bases, with 12 bases between the two germline ends. Germline V lookup: CDR1 KGHDR, CDR2 SFDVKD. The CDR3 covers 15 residues. CDR3 sequence reads: CATSEPGHNTDTQYF. Here the CDR3 DNA reads TGTGCCACCAGTGAGCCGGGACACAACACAGATACGCAGTATTTT.

This chain connects TRBV2 to TRBJ1-1, with D possibly TRBD1 on 6 matching bases. V lost 9 bases to trimming and J lost 5 bases, with 13 bases between them. Germline CDR1 reads SNHLY; CDR2 reads FYNNEI. There are 12 residues in the CDR3. DNA of the CDR3: TGTGCCAGGGGGGGGGCGCAAACTGAAGCTTTCTTT. This encodes CARGGAQTEAFF.

V gene TRBV12-3 or TRBV12-4 combines with J gene TRBJ2-7, with 7 bases aligning to TRBD1. This CDR3 is 13 amino acids long. Trimming cost V 2 bases and J 7 bases; bases outside gene matches: 5. The CDR3 here is CASSLRQGKEQYF. For the CDR3, the DNA is TGTGCCAGCAGTTTACGACAGGGTAAAGAGCAGTACTTC.

The table lists this clonotype with a few counts. The chain recombines TRBV20-1 with TRBJ2-1; a possible D gene is TRBD2 (5 bases). The V end was cut by 5 bases, the J end by 1 base, with 12 bases between. In germline, CDR1 is DFQATT, CDR2 SNEGSKA (reference sequence). This CDR3 is built from 14 residues. CDR3 amino acids: CSAWRTDSYNEQFF. The DNA for the CDR3 is TGCAGTGCTTGGCGGACTGATTCCTACAATGAGCAGTTCTTC.

This chain links TRBV29-1 with TRBJ2-1, with D uncertain. V was trimmed by 2 bases and J by 9 bases, leaving 11 bases between them. Germline V gene sequence: CDR1 SQVTM, CDR2 ANQGSEA. This CDR3 comprises 12 residues. The CDR3, as DNA: TGCAGCGTTGAAACCCCACTCGTTGAGCAGTTCTTC. It yields the protein CSVETPLVEQFF.

The chain is built from TRBV19 and TRBJ2-1; D gene uncertain. Between the trimmed V and J ends, which lost 1 base and 6 bases, there was a span of 10 bases. Per the germline V gene, CDR1 is LNHDA and CDR2 is SQIVND (reference sequence). The CDR3 runs 14 residues. The CDR3 reads CASSIVFTGNEQFF. The CDR3 nucleotides are TGTGCCAGTAGTATAGTTTTTACGGGCAATGAGCAGTTCTTC.

As concerns this clonotype: One end of the junction does not line up with germline, which may come from a read error. Here the CDR3 reads CASQNLLAGAGELFF. The CDR3 DNA sequence: TGTGCCAGCCAGAATTTACTAGCGGGGGCCGGCGAGCTGTTTTTT. This chain joins TRBV6-1 and TRBJ2-2; 11 nucleotides line up with TRBD2. The CDR3 contains 15 residues. Germline-derived CDR1 and CDR2 are MNHNS and SASEGT.

This clonotype appeared a few times. J is TRBJ2-5 and V is TRBV27; the D gene is possibly TRBD1 (5 bases). CDR1 is MNHEY and CDR2 is SMNVEV in the germline V gene (reference sequence). The CDR3 spans 13 residues. V dropped 3 bases and J dropped 3 bases, with 8 bases sitting between them. Here the CDR3 DNA reads TGTGCCAGCAGTTTTTCAGGGAAAGAGACCCAGTACTTC. It specifies CASSFSGKETQYF.

V is TRBV14 and J is TRBJ2-5, with TRBD1 identical over 8 bases. The germline gives CDR1 SGHDN, CDR2 FVKESK. J was trimmed by 4 bases and V by 1 base; bases with no gene match: 5. The CDR3 extends over 15 amino acids. The CDR3 sequence is CASSQGTGFLETQYF. CDR3 in DNA: TGTGCCAGCAGCCAAGGGACAGGGTTTTTAGAGACCCAGTACTTC.

This clonotype was detected a few times. The chain joins TRBV28 to TRBJ2-6, with D perhaps matching TRBD1 (5 bases). In germline, CDR1 is MDHEN, CDR2 SYDVKM. V was pared by 3 bases and J by 0 bases, with 12 bases between. This CDR3 has 17 residues. The CDR3 bases are TGTGCCAGCAGTTTTGACAGAAACAGCTCTGGGGCCAACGTCCTGACTTTC. Protein: CASSFDRNSSGANVLTF.

This chain connects TRBV11-3 to TRBJ2-5; D possibly corresponds to TRBD2 (6 bases). Looked up from germline, CDR1 is SGHNT and CDR2 is YENEEA. CDR3 size: 14 residues. The V gene lost 5 bases and the J gene lost 4 bases, with 14 bases spanning the gap. Here the CDR3 reads CASSGRTNSETQYF. The DNA for the CDR3 is TGTGCCAGCAGCGGAAGGACTAATTCAGAGACCCAGTACTTC.